The subject of this entry is one T cell receptor (beta chain). Between the trimmed V and J ends, which lost 4 bases and 1 base, there was a span of 20 bases. The CDR3 contains 18 residues. CDR1 and CDR2 (germline): MDHEN, SYDVKM. Primers for the PCR totalled 60 Vbeta and 13 Jbeta. Here immunoSEQ multiplex PCR was the method, and the copy in TCRdb shows in-frame clones only, minus some. The sample has about 130,000 clones, and its top ten clones hold 1.5% to 1.8%. This specimen comes from a study of cytomegalovirus exposure and HLA in healthy donors. The genes are TRBV28 and TRBJ1-5; a possible D gene is TRBD1 (5 bases). The sequence was obtained from a woman aged 40 to 50 in good health and CMV-seronegative. Sequenced: PBMCs. The CDR3 DNA sequence: TGTGCCAGCAGTTCGGGGGAGGGGCCGGGGAACAGCAATCAGCCCCAGCATTTT. It encodes CASSSGEGPGNSNQPQHF.